Detailed here is one T cell receptor beta chain. Sequencing was performed with immunoSEQ multiplex PCR; in TCRdb, only in-frame clones are kept and a portion is missing. The sample includes fewer than 200,000 clones, 90% to 95% of them seen just once. The entry originates in a study of control samples from healthy donors and cancer patients. Germline V gene data show CDR1 as KGHSH and CDR2 as LQKENI. V lost 4 bases and J 3 bases, leaving 15 bases between the germline ends. The CDR3 runs 15 residues. Sequences were obtained from blood. This chain links TRBV18 with TRBJ2-5, with D tentatively TRBD2 (6 bases). This TCR derives from a man aged 25 to 45 in good health. The CDR3 is CASSQGRGLEETQYF. For the CDR3, the DNA is TGTGCCAGCTCACAGGGCCGGGGGTTGGAAGAGACCCAGTACTTC.